These T cell receptor beta chains were read from a single sample in a study of CD8 T cells in ankylosing spondylitis. Using its own MiXCR run on the 5' RACE reads, TCRdb lists one record per CDR3 protein. The sample contains around 17,000 distinct CDR3 sequences, roughly 8.2% of which appear only once. The sequenced sample consisted of blood. These receptors came from a male donor with ankylosing spondylitis or in good health (not recorded which). Each CDR3 is given with its conserved first and last residue. The D gene is left open where the match is weak. Some rows mark clone size as missing; the rest say once, few, many or name a class of expanded clone.

j_call clone_size d_call v_call cdr3_aa cdr3_nt
TRBJ2-3 many . TRBV7-2 CASSLGTSTDTQYF TGTGCCAGCAGCTTAGGGACTAGCACAGATACGCAGTATTTT
TRBJ2-6 . . TRBV15 CATSLGANVLTF TGTGCCACCAGCCTTGGGGCCAACGTCCTGACTTTC
TRBJ2-5 many . TRBV3-1 CASSQVRGPETQYF TGTGCCAGCAGCCAAGTACGGGGGCCAGAGACCCAGTACTTC
TRBJ2-1 many TRBD2 TRBV5-1 CASSLIQRGPSSYNEQFF TGCGCCAGCAGCTTAATTCAGCGGGGGCCCTCCTCCTACAATGAGCAGTTCTTC
TRBJ2-2 . . TRBV10-3 CAISEGLDTGELFF TGTGCCATCAGTGAGGGACTCGACACCGGGGAGCTGTTTTTT
TRBJ2-3 many . TRBV12-3/TRBV12-4 CASSLGVVRDKDTQYF TGTGCCAGCAGCCTCGGAGTTGTCCGGGACAAAGATACGCAGTATTTT
TRBJ1-1 few TRBD1 TRBV12-3/TRBV12-4 CASRDRDTQTEAFF TGTGCCAGCAGGGACAGGGATACCCAGACTGAAGCGTTCTTT
TRBJ1-4 many . TRBV12-3/TRBV12-4 CASNEGLANEKLFF TGTGCCAGCAACGAAGGGCTCGCTAATGAAAAACTGTTTTTT
TRBJ2-3 many TRBD2 TRBV9 CASSGGTILLDTQYF TGTGCCAGCAGCGGCGGGACTATCTTGTTAGATACGCAGTATTTT
TRBJ2-1 many . TRBV18 CASSTDADNEQFF TGTGCCAGCTCAACGGACGCCGACAATGAGCAGTTCTTC
TRBJ2-4 many TRBD1 TRBV6-2/TRBV6-3 CASSSDRGRSIQYF TGTGCCAGCAGCTCCGACAGGGGGCGTAGCATTCAGTACTTC
TRBJ1-1 many TRBD1 TRBV25-1 CASTGGDSREKAFF TGTGCCAGCACAGGCGGGGACAGCCGCGAGAAGGCTTTCTTT
TRBJ1-6 few . TRBV6-6 CASSLSGDNSPLHF TGTGCCAGCAGTTTATCAGGAGACAATTCACCCCTCCACTTT
TRBJ2-3 . TRBD2 TRBV28 CTSSLYSGADTQYF TGTACCAGCAGTTTATATAGCGGGGCAGATACGCAGTATTTT
TRBJ1-1 few . TRBV6-5 CASSYTSGPYTEAFF TGTGCCAGCAGTTACACTTCCGGGCCGTACACTGAAGCTTTCTTT
TRBJ2-3 . TRBD1 TRBV7-2 CASSLGQGRDTQYF TGTGCCAGCAGCTTAGGACAGGGGAGGGATACGCAGTATTTT
TRBJ2-1 . TRBD2 TRBV3-1 CASSQEAGGLSYNEQFF TGTGCCAGCAGCCAAGAAGCGGGGGGTCTCTCCTACAATGAGCAGTTCTTC
TRBJ1-3 many . TRBV29-1 CSVDPGDGNTIYF TGCAGCGTTGACCCAGGAGATGGAAACACCATATATTTT
TRBJ1-1 . . TRBV6-6 CASSYSVGRSNTEAFF TGTGCCAGCAGTTACTCTGTGGGACGGAGCAACACTGAAGCTTTCTTT
TRBJ1-6 few . TRBV4-3 CASSQARGVYSPLHF TGCGCCAGCAGCCAAGCCCGGGGGGTGTATTCACCCCTCCACTTT
TRBJ2-7 . . TRBV20-1 CSVRRAYEQYF TGCAGTGTGAGGAGGGCCTACGAGCAGTACTTC
TRBJ2-1 . TRBD1 TRBV27 CASSLRLQGAGYNEQFF TGTGCCAGCAGTTTACGCCTTCAGGGGGCCGGCTACAATGAGCAGTTCTTC
TRBJ2-5 many TRBD1 TRBV20-1 CSAPGQGDQETQYF TGCAGTGCACCTGGACAGGGAGACCAAGAGACCCAGTACTTC
TRBJ2-4 few . TRBV6-5 CASREQGWNIQYF TGTGCCAGCAGAGAACAGGGTTGGAACATTCAGTACTTC
TRBJ2-3 few . TRBV20-1 CSASLTDTQYF TGCAGTGCTAGCCTCACAGATACGCAGTATTTT
TRBJ2-4 . . TRBV29-1 CSVYDRAKNIQYF TGCAGCGTTTACGACAGGGCCAAAAACATTCAGTACTTC
TRBJ2-5 many . TRBV12-3/TRBV12-4 CASIAASSGETQYF TGTGCCAGCATAGCGGCTTCCTCGGGGGAGACCCAGTACTTC
TRBJ1-5 few . TRBV28 CASSLGLSRDSNQPQHF TGTGCCAGCAGTTTAGGCCTTTCCCGGGACAGCAATCAGCCCCAGCATTTT
TRBJ2-1 few . TRBV7-2 CASSLSPLYNEQFF TGTGCCAGCAGCTTATCCCCCTTATACAATGAGCAGTTCTTC
TRBJ2-7 many . TRBV7-2 CASSLGTTYEQYF TGTGCCAGCAGCTTAGGGACAACCTACGAGCAGTACTTC
TRBJ1-1 many TRBD1 TRBV29-1 CSAGTGETEAFF TGCAGCGCTGGGACAGGGGAAACTGAAGCTTTCTTT
TRBJ2-5 medium-sized . TRBV20-1 CSAREVGETQYF TGCAGTGCTAGAGAAGTGGGGGAGACCCAGTACTTC
TRBJ1-1 few . TRBV6-5 CASGGGRFTEAFF TGTGCCAGCGGGGGGGGGCGTTTTACTGAAGCTTTCTTT
TRBJ2-2 many . TRBV6-5 CASSYSRTGNTGELFF TGTGCCAGCAGTTACTCGAGGACGGGTAACACCGGGGAGCTGTTTTTT
TRBJ2-2 few TRBD1 TRBV6-5 CASSPGTGDTGELFF TGTGCCAGCAGCCCAGGGACAGGTGACACCGGGGAGCTGTTTTTT
TRBJ1-1 many . TRBV12-3/TRBV12-4 CASKGSLDTEAFF TGTGCCAGCAAAGGGAGTTTGGACACTGAAGCTTTCTTT
TRBJ2-7 many . TRBV20-1 CSARAYWDSSYEQYF TGCAGTGCTAGGGCATACTGGGATAGCTCCTACGAGCAGTACTTC
TRBJ2-3 many TRBD2 TRBV20-1 CSAFVAGDSSGTQYF TGCAGTGCTTTTGTGGCGGGGGATTCCTCTGGGACGCAGTATTTT
TRBJ1-1 . TRBD1 TRBV9 CASSGGQGTEAFF TGTGCCAGCAGCGGGGGACAGGGCACTGAAGCTTTCTTT
TRBJ2-1 many . TRBV5-1 CASSTAQGLGEQFF TGCGCCAGCAGCACCGCGCAGGGTTTGGGTGAGCAGTTCTTC
TRBJ2-2 . . TRBV9 CASSVGINTGELFF TGTGCCAGCAGCGTGGGGATAAACACCGGGGAGCTGTTTTTT
TRBJ2-3 few . TRBV7-9 CASSRDGSTDTQYF TGTGCCAGCAGCCGGGACGGCAGCACAGATACGCAGTATTTT
TRBJ2-2 few . TRBV6-2/TRBV6-3 CASRSLGTGELFF TGTGCCAGCAGGTCACTGGGCACCGGGGAGCTGTTTTTT
TRBJ2-1 few TRBD2 TRBV5-1 CASQTSGSPNEQFF TGCGCCAGTCAAACTAGCGGGAGCCCCAATGAGCAGTTCTTC
TRBJ2-3 many TRBD1 TRBV20-1 CSALTGQALDTQYF TGCAGTGCCCTAACCGGACAGGCCTTAGATACGCAGTATTTT
TRBJ1-6 . . TRBV6-6 CASSPTGSGRPSPLHF TGTGCCAGCAGCCCTACCGGGTCCGGGCGTCCGTCACCCCTCCACTTT
TRBJ2-1 few . TRBV20-1 CSARASSYAGEQFF TGCAGTGCTAGAGCCAGTTCCTATGCAGGCGAGCAGTTCTTC
TRBJ2-4 many . TRBV5-6 CASSLRGAGNIQYF TGTGCCAGCAGCTTGCGAGGGGCGGGGAACATTCAGTACTTC
TRBJ2-1 . TRBD1 TRBV20-1 CSARQGASIGYNEQFF TGCAGTGCTAGACAGGGGGCGAGTATTGGGTACAATGAGCAGTTCTTC
TRBJ2-5 few . TRBV5-1 CASSYLPQETQYF TGCGCCAGCAGCTATCTTCCCCAAGAGACCCAGTACTTC
TRBJ2-2 few . TRBV5-1 CASSLEQVYTGELFF TGCGCCAGCAGCTTGGAACAGGTTTACACCGGGGAGCTGTTTTTT
TRBJ2-3 . . TRBV20-1 CSARSAPSSTDTQYF TGCAGTGCTAGAAGTGCCCCCTCTAGCACAGATACGCAGTATTTT